This T cell receptor beta chain was identified in a study of cytotoxic CD8 clonotypes in ibrutinib-treated CLL. The germline V gene has CDR1 KGHSH and CDR2 LQKENI. Trimming shortened V by 4 bases and J by 0 bases, and 10 bases separated the two germline ends. The length of the CDR3 is 14 residues. Using immunoSEQ multiplex PCR, the repertoire was profiled, and TCRdb retains in-frame clones only, with some absent. The sample includes under 200,000 clones, approximately 84% of them seen just once. For this clone: This specimen includes other DNA sequences encoding the same CDR3.

The TCR was taken from a human donor with chronic lymphocytic leukemia. V and J are TRBV18 and TRBJ2-7, with D tentatively TRBD1 (6 bases). The specimen was PBMCs, collected after 24 months of ibrutinib treatment. This CDR3 reads CASSQQGYSYEQYF. For the CDR3, the DNA is TGTGCCAGCTCACAACAGGGTTACTCCTACGAGCAGTACTTC.